The T cell receptor (beta chain) described here comes from a study of T cell responses to AZD1222 COVID-19 vaccine (dated by TCRdb to about 2021). Background for the entire study: TCR sequencing covered roughly 230 trial participants: about 210 given two doses of AZD1222 and 26 given two doses of MenACWY control vaccine. Trial participants were enrolled by age into 18-55, 56-69 and 70-plus year subgroups, with roughly 160, 29 and 62 TCR-sequenced participants respectively. General study outcomes and caveats: After two AZD1222 doses, spike-specific TCR breadth and depth were significantly higher than at day 0 and than in MenACWY recipients. Only 5 to 7 AZD1222 recipients were SARS-CoV-2 seropositive at baseline, limiting conclusions about previously exposed vaccinees. Because no samples from the day 14 peak response were available, repertoires could be characterized only after the peak T cell response. Participants were mostly white British and included more females than males, and it was suggested by the authors that clonal diversity may have been underestimated. The 56-69-year group was small, and its depth increase did not reach significance, likely because of low power. Epitopes outside the regions mutated in the B.1.351 and B.1.1.7 variants were reportedly recognized by nearly half of the unique spike-specific TCRs. The vaccine-associated CD4 TCRs covered the entire spike protein, and the dominant responses fell in regions 160-218 and 743-854.

The CDR3 regions of human TCRbeta chains were subjected to immunosequencing. From the authors' description of their analysis: Repertoire TCRs were checked for matches against a reference library of SARS-CoV-2-specific TCRs that had been generated using the MIRA antigen-specificity platform. Breadth was defined as the fraction of unique TCRs that were SARS-CoV-2-associated, and depth was defined as the fraction of total T cells that were SARS-CoV-2-associated. Using the MIRA data, each spike-specific TCR was assigned both to the spike region to which the TCR was reactive and to a CD4 or CD8 class. Log10-transformed breadth and depth values were compared by one-way ANOVA with Sidak's multiple comparisons tests. Imported from immuneACCESS, the table was reduced by TCRdb to in-frame sequences with V and J called. These copies leave out some clones; in studies compared against another copy, an unresolved V gene accounts for under half, and the cause of the remainder is not known. V and J calls plus clone size are reproduced from that table; the DNA served to infer D and trimming. This sample lists around 89,000 clones; roughly 90% were detected once. The ten most abundant clones make up more than 5% of the sample.

Of note for this clone: Its target antigen remains unknown. Base-call qualities are not available, and no considerably larger clone is one nucleotide away.

The sample's time point label is to be understood as: about 28 days (+/-7) after the second vaccine dose. AZD1222 recipients with second doses at about 4 weeks or about 12 weeks were pooled, because spike-specific TCR depth and breadth did not differ between schedules. Vaccinee samples were obtained from the UK trials COV001 and COV002, which included a single-blind randomized controlled phase 2/3 trial of AZD1222 (ChAdOx1 nCoV-19) in healthy adults. Trial participant PBMC samples were collected at day 0 and day 28 after the second dose for TCRbeta chain sequencing. The germline V gene (reference sequence) provides CDR1 SEHNR and CDR2 FQNEAQ. For this chain, trimming is 1 base at the V end and 7 bases at the J end, and the number of junction bases without a gene match is 4. Including the terminal cysteine and phenylalanine, the CDR3 comprises 15 residues. Just the 45-base CDR3 DNA is kept, in frame starting at base 1.

The sequence links TRBV7-9 to TRBJ1-6; TRBD1 aligns with 7 central bases. The specimen was peripheral blood, collected 28 days after the second AZD1222 dose. The receptor was derived from an adult who received the AZD1222 COVID-19 vaccine. CDR3 region: CASSLVGDSNSPLHF. DNA sequence: TGTGCCAGCAGCTTAGTTGGGGACAGCAATTCACCCCTCCACTTT. Reference TRBV7-9 and TRBJ1-6 genes cover what lies past the CDR3, so the full variable domain is DTGVSQNPRHKITKRGQNVTFRCDPISEHNRLYWYRQTLGQGPEFLTYFQNEAQLEKSRLLSDRFSAERPKGSFSTLEIQRTEQGDSAMYLCASSLVGDSNSPLHFGNGTRLTVT.